The text below deals with one T cell receptor (beta chain). The data belong to a study of blood T cell repertoires in COVID-19. Study overall: The study drew acute and convalescent COVID-19 samples from the United States, Italy and Spain. T cells, B-cell-depleted T cells, or PBMCs provided the cDNA or gDNA that served as material.

Germline lookup yields CDR1 MNHEY and CDR2 SMNVEV (reference sequence). Trimming removed 0 bases from V and 10 bases from J; junction bases left unmatched: 4. This CDR3 comprises 13 residues. In the original processing: How many nucleated cells were present was estimated from reference gene primer amplification. Profiling relied on immunoSEQ multiplex PCR, and the TCRdb table lists in-frame clones only, not all of them. That table gives V, J and clone size, and the DNA gave D and trimming. Among about 60,000 clones listed, over 75% were seen once. This chain joins TRBV27 and TRBJ1-1; 8 nucleotides match TRBD1. This receptor was taken from a human donor with active COVID-19. The donor label of this sample is uncertain. Sequencing was done on a sample of peripheral blood. The CDR3 region is CASSLSVGTGAFF. CDR3 DNA: TGTGCCAGCAGTTTATCCGTGGGGACAGGAGCTTTCTTT.